This T cell receptor beta chain appears in the sequencing data of a study of CD8+ T cells in alopecia areata. Study information: A 6-month off-drug phase came after tofacitinib, which had lasted 6 to 18 months. Study findings and constraints: Sequence data from scalp samples additionally include resident alphabeta T cells of normal skin. Relative to mice, TCR sharing across patients was less clear, a difference possibly HLA-related.

After isolation, RNA underwent reverse transcription to generate cDNA as the sequencing template. Assay used: immunoSEQ multiplex PCR; TCRdb lists only in-frame clones, some missing. The sample lists 180,000 or so clones, nearly 60% occurring once. Documented treatment: oral pan-JAK inhibitor, 5-10 mg twice daily. Researchers gathered lesional scalp punch biopsies and peripheral blood from patients with alopecia areata. Germline-derived CDR1 and CDR2 are SNHLY and FYNNEI. CDR3 size: 15 residues. Trimming pared 6 bases from V and 5 bases from J, leaving 16 bases between. A note on this clone: Its target is not known.

The receptor was derived from a human donor with alopecia areata. This chain links TRBV2 with TRBJ2-2; D might be TRBD1 or TRBD2, each matching 7 bases. Material: CD4+ T cells sorted from blood, obtained at week 24, from a patient treated with tofacitinib. As DNA, the CDR3 is TGTGCCAGCAGCCTACAGGGGAGGGAGACCGGGGAGCTGTTTTTT. It codes for CASSLQGRETGELFF.